The rows below give T cell receptor beta chains drawn from one sample of a study of blood T cell repertoires in COVID-19. Sequencing was performed with immunoSEQ multiplex PCR; in TCRdb, only in-frame clones are kept and a portion is missing. The sample has some 260,000 clones; 79% are singletons. Input material: peripheral blood. The receptors come from a woman aged 35 to 49 with active or convalescent COVID-19. The CDR3 runs from the conserved cysteine through the conserved F or W. A D gene is named only where the DNA matches it firmly. Size tells how often a clone was seen (once, few, many) or the class of an expanded clone, and some rows leave it out.

j_gene,v_gene,abundance,d_gene,CDR3aa,CDR3nt
TRBJ1-2,TRBV30,-,TRBD1,CAWTGGRNYGYTF,TGTGCCTGGACAGGGGGCAGGAACTATGGCTACACCTTC
TRBJ2-1,TRBV11-2,once,TRBD1,CASSPYRGLNNEQFF,TGTGCCAGCAGCCCGTACAGGGGCCTTAACAATGAGCAGTTCTTC
TRBJ1-2,TRBV10-3,-,-,CAITTATNYGYTF,TGTGCCATCACGACAGCTACCAACTATGGCTACACCTTC
TRBJ2-1,TRBV29-1,-,TRBD1,CSVGPGQYNEQFF,TGCAGCGTGGGGCCGGGACAGTACAATGAGCAGTTCTTC
TRBJ1-5,TRBV4-2,-,-,CASSQGGENQPQHF,TGTGCCAGCAGCCAAGGCGGAGAAAATCAGCCCCAGCATTTT
TRBJ1-1,TRBV5-4,-,-,CASSLERVTEAFF,TGTGCCAGCAGCTTGGAGAGGGTCACTGAAGCTTTCTTT
TRBJ1-5,TRBV18,-,-,CASSPYGGASNQPQHF,TGTGCCAGCTCACCATATGGGGGGGCAAGCAATCAGCCCCAGCATTTT
TRBJ2-2,TRBV7-3,-,-,CATSTGAGELFF,TGTGCCACCTCCACGGGGGCCGGGGAGCTGTTTTTT
TRBJ2-2,TRBV7-3,-,TRBD1,CATGRTGRAGELFF,TGTGCCACCGGTCGGACAGGGCGAGCCGGGGAGCTGTTTTTT
TRBJ2-3,TRBV15,-,TRBD2,CATSSGLAGGRDTQYF,TGTGCCACCAGCAGCGGACTAGCGGGGGGGAGGGATACGCAGTATTTT
TRBJ2-5,TRBV5-4,few,TRBD1,CASSLGIQGVETQYF,TGTGCCAGCAGCTTGGGCATCCAGGGGGTCGAGACCCAGTACTTC
TRBJ1-1,TRBV12-3/TRBV12-4,-,-,CASSWAGETEAFF,TGTGCCAGCAGTTGGGCAGGGGAAACTGAAGCTTTCTTT
TRBJ1-2,TRBV29-1,-,-,CSVGARYGYTF,TGCAGCGTAGGGGCTCGGTATGGCTACACCTTC
TRBJ1-4,TRBV28,-,TRBD1,CASSIRTGGEKLFF,TGTGCCAGCAGCATACGGACAGGGGGTGAAAAACTGTTTTTT
TRBJ1-3,TRBV28,-,-,CASSLSRAGGNTIYF,TGTGCCAGCAGTTTAAGCAGGGCTGGTGGAAACACCATATATTTT
TRBJ2-6,TRBV6-4,-,TRBD1,CASSPGGSGANVLTF,TGTGCCAGCAGTCCAGGGGGCTCTGGGGCCAACGTCCTGACTTTC
TRBJ1-2,TRBV6-5,-,TRBD1,CASSPRDRWGYTF,TGTGCCAGCAGTCCGCGGGACAGGTGGGGCTACACCTTC
TRBJ1-6,TRBV12-3/TRBV12-4,-,-,CASSRQISPLHF,TGTGCCAGCAGTCGACAGATTTCACCCCTCCACTTT
TRBJ2-2,TRBV24-1,-,-,CATRGWGPNTGELFF,TGTGCCACCAGGGGGTGGGGGCCAAACACCGGGGAGCTGTTTTTT
TRBJ2-2,TRBV10-3,-,-,CAIRTLGAGDTGELFF,TGTGCCATCAGGACCCTGGGGGCAGGAGATACCGGGGAGCTGTTTTTT
TRBJ1-2,TRBV5-5,-,TRBD1,CASSAGQAINYGYTF,TGTGCCAGCAGCGCGGGACAGGCAATTAACTATGGCTACACCTTC
TRBJ2-2,TRBV19,-,-,CASSILSVPGELFF,TGTGCCAGTAGTATACTATCGGTTCCCGGGGAGCTGTTTTTT
TRBJ2-2,TRBV6-1,-,-,CASSEVRGTGELFF,TGTGCCAGCAGTGAAGTCCGCGGCACCGGGGAGCTGTTTTTT
TRBJ1-5,TRBV2,-,TRBD1,CASSKGTGGFNNQPQHF,TGTGCCAGCAGTAAAGGGACAGGAGGATTTAACAATCAGCCCCAGCATTTT
TRBJ2-3,TRBV7-2,-,TRBD1,CASSLDDRGTDTQYF,TGTGCCAGCAGCTTAGATGACAGGGGCACAGATACGCAGTATTTT
TRBJ1-5,TRBV30,-,TRBD1,CAWSVRGLAGGNQPQHF,TGTGCCTGGAGTGTACGAGGTTTAGCAGGGGGAAATCAGCCCCAGCATTTT
TRBJ2-7,TRBV5-6,-,-,CASSLAGGHQSNYEQYF,TGTGCCAGCAGCTTGGCCGGAGGTCACCAGAGCAACTACGAGCAGTACTTC
TRBJ1-1,TRBV6-5,-,-,CASRQGKGTEAFF,TGTGCCAGCAGGCAGGGGAAGGGCACTGAAGCTTTCTTT
TRBJ2-7,TRBV24-1,-,TRBD2,CATSDPGTSGDYEQYF,TGTGCCACCAGTGACCCCGGGACTAGCGGGGACTACGAGCAGTACTTC
TRBJ2-6,TRBV6-5,-,-,CASSYDQRSGANVLTF,TGTGCCAGCAGTTACGATCAGCGCTCTGGGGCCAACGTCCTGACTTTC
TRBJ1-1,TRBV5-1,once,-,CASSSGLRATEAFF,TGCGCCAGCAGCTCGGGACTCCGGGCCACTGAAGCTTTCTTT
TRBJ2-1,TRBV9,-,TRBD2,CASNLAGSSYNEQFF,TGTGCCAGCAACCTAGCGGGGAGCTCCTACAATGAGCAGTTCTTC
TRBJ1-1,TRBV12-3/TRBV12-4,-,-,CASSFNGDTEAFF,TGTGCCAGCAGTTTCAACGGGGACACTGAAGCTTTCTTT
TRBJ2-4,TRBV19,-,TRBD2,CASSTLAGGGKNIQYF,TGTGCCAGTAGTACCCTAGCGGGGGGTGGCAAAAACATTCAGTACTTC
TRBJ1-1,TRBV10-1,-,-,CASSESYGNTEAFF,TGCGCCAGCAGTGAGTCGTACGGTAACACTGAAGCTTTCTTT
TRBJ2-5,TRBV15,-,TRBD2,CATSRGGEAETQYF,TGTGCCACCAGCCGGGGAGGGGAGGCCGAGACCCAGTACTTC
TRBJ2-3,TRBV11-2,once,TRBD2,CASSFIAGSTDTQYF,TGTGCCAGCAGCTTCATAGCGGGGTCCACAGATACGCAGTATTTT
TRBJ1-1,TRBV27,few,-,CASSRAGVNTEAFF,TGTGCCAGCAGTCGCGCAGGGGTGAACACTGAAGCTTTCTTT
TRBJ2-7,TRBV28,few,TRBD1,CASSSPGQGASYEQYF,TGTGCCAGCAGTTCGCCGGGACAGGGGGCATCCTACGAGCAGTACTTC
TRBJ2-2,TRBV3-1/TRBV3-2,-,-,CASSQDHRGTGELFF,TGTGCCAGCAGCCAAGATCATAGGGGGACCGGGGAGCTGTTTTTT
TRBJ1-1,TRBV20-1,few,-,CSASQGSTEAFF,TGCAGTGCTAGTCAGGGCTCCACTGAAGCTTTCTTT
TRBJ2-2,TRBV28,-,-,CASSPGLSMGELFF,TGTGCCAGCAGTCCCGGACTGTCGATGGGGGAGCTGTTTTTT
TRBJ1-2,TRBV5-4,-,-,CASSPPPQGNYGYTF,TGTGCCAGCAGCCCCCCTCCCCAGGGTAACTATGGCTACACCTTC
TRBJ2-3,TRBV2,few,TRBD1,CASSPDRASSTDTQYF,TGTGCCAGCAGTCCTGACAGGGCTTCTAGCACAGATACGCAGTATTTT
TRBJ1-1,TRBV5-1,-,TRBD1,CASSPGQGTAFF,TGCGCCAGCAGCCCGGGACAGGGAACGGCTTTCTTT
TRBJ2-2,TRBV2,-,TRBD2,CASSRQRGTTGELFF,TGTGCCAGCAGTCGGCAGCGGGGGACCACCGGGGAGCTGTTTTTT
TRBJ1-2,TRBV18,-,TRBD1,CASSPGTGRTAGGYTF,TGTGCCAGCTCACCCGGGACAGGACGCACGGCGGGAGGCTACACCTTC
TRBJ2-5,TRBV4-1,-,-,CASSQGREFWQETQYF,TGCGCCAGCAGCCAAGGTCGGGAGTTTTGGCAAGAGACCCAGTACTTC
TRBJ1-1,TRBV6-6,few,-,CASSTPTQVPTEAFF,TGTGCCAGCAGTACACCGACCCAGGTCCCCACTGAAGCTTTCTTT
TRBJ1-1,TRBV29-1,-,TRBD1,CSAAQGASTEAFF,TGCAGCGCAGCACAGGGGGCTAGCACTGAAGCTTTCTTT
TRBJ1-1,TRBV6-5,-,-,CATQGQRVNTEAFF,TGTGCCACCCAGGGCCAGCGAGTGAACACTGAAGCTTTCTTT
TRBJ2-1,TRBV29-1,many,-,CSVPILGANEQFF,TGCAGCGTCCCCATCTTGGGGGCGAATGAGCAGTTCTTC